The rows below give T cell receptor beta chains drawn from one sample of a study of cytomegalovirus exposure and HLA in healthy donors. Some clones are missing from TCRdb's copy, which holds only in-frame ones; the method was immunoSEQ multiplex PCR. The sample has under 130,000 clones, around 72% seen once. The source material was PBMCs. The receptors originated from a male donor in good health and CMV-seronegative. Both conserved end residues are part of each CDR3. The D gene is left open where the match is weak. The size field is filled for only some rows; it gives once, few, many or a size class.

j_gene: TRBJ1-4
abundance: .
v_gene: TRBV7-9
d_gene: TRBD1
CDR3nt: TGTGCCAGCAGCCGACCGGGACAGGCTAATGAAAAACTGTTTTTT
CDR3aa: CASSRPGQANEKLFF

j_gene: TRBJ2-7
abundance: .
v_gene: TRBV7-2
d_gene: TRBD2
CDR3nt: TGTGCCAGTTTCGATAGCGGGGAGCAGTACTTC
CDR3aa: CASFDSGEQYF

j_gene: TRBJ2-7
abundance: .
v_gene: TRBV4-1
d_gene: .
CDR3nt: TGCGCCAGCAGCCAAGATAAAATATACGAGCAGTACTTC
CDR3aa: CASSQDKIYEQYF

j_gene: TRBJ2-5
abundance: few
v_gene: TRBV11-1
d_gene: .
CDR3nt: TGTGCCAGCAGCTATGGATATGGTGGGGGCGAGTACCAAGAGACCCAGTACTTC
CDR3aa: CASSYGYGGGEYQETQYF

j_gene: TRBJ2-5
abundance: .
v_gene: TRBV2
d_gene: TRBD1
CDR3nt: TGTGCCAGCAGGGCCGGGACAGGGGTCCAAGAGACCCAGTACTTC
CDR3aa: CASRAGTGVQETQYF

j_gene: TRBJ2-7
abundance: few
v_gene: TRBV6-4
d_gene: TRBD2
CDR3nt: TGTGCCAGCAGTGACCAACAACTAGCGGGACCGGACTACGAGCAGTACTTC
CDR3aa: CASSDQQLAGPDYEQYF

j_gene: TRBJ1-2
abundance: .
v_gene: TRBV20-1
d_gene: .
CDR3nt: TGCAGTGCTAGAGGCGGATATGGCTACACCTTC
CDR3aa: CSARGGYGYTF

j_gene: TRBJ2-3
abundance: .
v_gene: TRBV5-1
d_gene: TRBD2
CDR3nt: TGCGCCAGCAGTCCTTTAGCGGGGGGGGGCACAGATACGCAGTATTTT
CDR3aa: CASSPLAGGGTDTQYF

j_gene: TRBJ1-1
abundance: few
v_gene: TRBV5-6
d_gene: .
CDR3nt: TGTGCCAGCAGCTCACCAGGGGCCACTGAAGCTTTCTTT
CDR3aa: CASSSPGATEAFF

j_gene: TRBJ2-2
abundance: .
v_gene: TRBV27
d_gene: .
CDR3nt: TGTGCCAGCAGTTTAACCCCCTTACTCCTAAACACCGGGGAGCTGTTTTTT
CDR3aa: CASSLTPLLLNTGELFF

j_gene: TRBJ2-7
abundance: .
v_gene: TRBV5-4
d_gene: .
CDR3nt: TGTGCCAGCACCCCCGCAGGGGCGGTACACGAGCAGTGCTTC
CDR3aa: CASTPAGAVHEQCF

j_gene: TRBJ2-5
abundance: .
v_gene: TRBV14
d_gene: .
CDR3nt: TGTGCCAGCAGCCAAGGGGCCTCGGAGACCCAGTACTTC
CDR3aa: CASSQGASETQYF

j_gene: TRBJ2-3
abundance: .
v_gene: TRBV19
d_gene: .
CDR3nt: TGTGCCAGTAGCACCTATCGGGGCACAGATACGCAGTATTTT
CDR3aa: CASSTYRGTDTQYF

j_gene: TRBJ2-1
abundance: .
v_gene: TRBV6-1
d_gene: .
CDR3nt: TGTGCCAGCAATCTCGGTGGAGGCAATGAGCAGTTCTTC
CDR3aa: CASNLGGGNEQFF

j_gene: TRBJ2-3
abundance: .
v_gene: TRBV6-1
d_gene: .
CDR3nt: TGTGCCAGCAGGGTCCCGGGACTTAACACAGATACGCAGTATTTT
CDR3aa: CASRVPGLNTDTQYF

j_gene: TRBJ2-2
abundance: once
v_gene: TRBV6-4
d_gene: TRBD1
CDR3nt: TGTGCCAGCAGTGACTCGGACAGGGAGAACACCGGGGAGCTGTTTTTT
CDR3aa: CASSDSDRENTGELFF

j_gene: TRBJ1-2
abundance: .
v_gene: TRBV28
d_gene: TRBD1
CDR3nt: TGTGCCAGCAGTTTCACCCTTACAGGGGAGGATAAAAATGGCTACACCTTC
CDR3aa: CASSFTLTGEDKNGYTF

j_gene: TRBJ2-3
abundance: .
v_gene: TRBV7-9
d_gene: TRBD1
CDR3nt: TGTGCCAGCAGCTTAGGGACAGGGGATAGCACAGATACGCAGTATTTT
CDR3aa: CASSLGTGDSTDTQYF

j_gene: TRBJ2-2
abundance: .
v_gene: TRBV7-2
d_gene: .
CDR3nt: TGTGCCAGCAGCTTAGACAGGGCCTCCGGGGAGCTGTTTTTT
CDR3aa: CASSLDRASGELFF

j_gene: TRBJ1-5
abundance: few
v_gene: TRBV4-3
d_gene: .
CDR3nt: TGCGCCAGCAGCCAGGCTAACTCGGGGGGCAATCAGCCCCAGCATTTT
CDR3aa: CASSQANSGGNQPQHF

j_gene: TRBJ2-1
abundance: .
v_gene: TRBV5-4
d_gene: .
CDR3nt: TGTGCCAGCAGCTTATCGACTATCTACAATGAGCAGTTCTTC
CDR3aa: CASSLSTIYNEQFF

j_gene: TRBJ2-7
abundance: once
v_gene: TRBV19
d_gene: TRBD2
CDR3nt: TGTGCCAGTAGTATAGTACTAGCGGGTTATTACGAGCAGTACTTC
CDR3aa: CASSIVLAGYYEQYF

j_gene: TRBJ2-5
abundance: .
v_gene: TRBV6-5
d_gene: .
CDR3nt: TGTGCCAGCAGTTACTCGTCCAACCAAGAGACCCAGTACTTC
CDR3aa: CASSYSSNQETQYF

j_gene: TRBJ1-1
abundance: .
v_gene: TRBV19
d_gene: .
CDR3nt: TGTGCCAGTAGTAGCGAGATAAACACTGAAGCTTTCTTT
CDR3aa: CASSSEINTEAFF

j_gene: TRBJ1-5
abundance: .
v_gene: TRBV2
d_gene: .
CDR3nt: TGTGCCAGCCGAGAACAGGGAAATAGCAATCAGCCCCAGCATTTT
CDR3aa: CASREQGNSNQPQHF

j_gene: TRBJ2-5
abundance: .
v_gene: TRBV2
d_gene: TRBD1
CDR3nt: TGTGCCAGCAGGATACAGGGGGTAGAGACCCAGTACTTC
CDR3aa: CASRIQGVETQYF